The TCR beta chain described here comes from a study of post-analysis software for immune sequencing data. This clonotype was seen only a few times. Its target is unknown. Study results and limitations: Controls showed significantly higher normalized Chao1 diversity than did multiple sclerosis patients. Controls showed lower frequencies than patients for roughly 5 TRBV segments, and TRBV5-6, TRBV5-1 and TRBV20-1 were among these.

Researchers reported that TCR beta cDNA libraries carried unique molecular identifiers. TCRdb re-called the PCR reads through MiXCR, storing one row per CDR3 protein. There are roughly 730,000 distinct CDR3 sequences in the sample; just under 30% occur only once, and more than 0.45% lies in the top ten. Trimming stripped 2 bases from V and 6 bases from J, with 16 bases between. The CDR3 extends over 15 amino acids. CDR1 is PRHDT, CDR2 FYEKMQ, per germline (reference sequence). The specimen was blood. The clonotype comes from a girl aged 10 to 17 with multiple sclerosis. V gene TRBV13 combines with J gene TRBJ1-1; D possibly corresponds to TRBD1 (6 bases). CDR3 in amino acids: CASSLLGGSRSEAFF. CDR3 nucleotides: TGTGCCAGCAGCTTATTAGGGGGGTCTCGGTCTGAAGCTTTCTTT.